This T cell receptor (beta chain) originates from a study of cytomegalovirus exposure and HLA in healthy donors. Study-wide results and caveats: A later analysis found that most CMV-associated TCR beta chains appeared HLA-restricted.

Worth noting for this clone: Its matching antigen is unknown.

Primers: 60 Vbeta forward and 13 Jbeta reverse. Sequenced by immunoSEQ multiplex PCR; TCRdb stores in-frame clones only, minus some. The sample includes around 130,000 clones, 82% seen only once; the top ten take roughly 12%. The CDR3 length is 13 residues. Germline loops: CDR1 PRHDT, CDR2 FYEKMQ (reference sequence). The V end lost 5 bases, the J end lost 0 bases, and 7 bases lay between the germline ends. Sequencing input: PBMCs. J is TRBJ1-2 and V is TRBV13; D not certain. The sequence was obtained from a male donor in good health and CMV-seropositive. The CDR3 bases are TGTGCCAGCAGCCAAGCATCTAACTATGGCTACACCTTC. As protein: CASSQASNYGYTF. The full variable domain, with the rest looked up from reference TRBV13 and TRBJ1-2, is AAGVIQSPRHLIKEKRETATLKCYPIPRHDTVYWYQQGPGQDPQFLISFYEKMQSDKGSIPDRFSAQQFSDYHSELNMSSLELGDSALYFCASSQASNYGYTFGSGTRLTVV.